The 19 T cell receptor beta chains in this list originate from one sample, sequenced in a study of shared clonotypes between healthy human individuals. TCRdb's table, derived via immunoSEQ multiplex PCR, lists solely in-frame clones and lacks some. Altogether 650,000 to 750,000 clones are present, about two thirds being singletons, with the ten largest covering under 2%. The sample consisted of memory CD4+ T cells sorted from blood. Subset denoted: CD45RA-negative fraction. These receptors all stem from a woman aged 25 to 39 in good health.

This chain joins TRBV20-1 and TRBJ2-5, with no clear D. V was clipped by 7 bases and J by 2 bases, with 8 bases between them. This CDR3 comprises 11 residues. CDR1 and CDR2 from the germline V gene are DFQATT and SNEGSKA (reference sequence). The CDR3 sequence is CSVYGQETQYF. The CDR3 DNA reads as TGCAGTGTCTATGGGCAAGAGACCCAGTACTTC.

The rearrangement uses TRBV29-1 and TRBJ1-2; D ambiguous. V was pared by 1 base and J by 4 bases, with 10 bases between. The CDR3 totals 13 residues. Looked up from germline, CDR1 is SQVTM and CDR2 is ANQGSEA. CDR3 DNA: TGCAGCGTTGAAGGGCAGGTCGGCTATGGCTACACCTTC. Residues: CSVEGQVGYGYTF.

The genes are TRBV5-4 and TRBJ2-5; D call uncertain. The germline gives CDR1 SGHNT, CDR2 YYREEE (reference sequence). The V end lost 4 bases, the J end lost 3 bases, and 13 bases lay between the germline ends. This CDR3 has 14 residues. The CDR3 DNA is TGTGCCAGCAGCGTCCACCCTCTAAAAGAGACCCAGTACTTC. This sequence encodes CASSVHPLKETQYF. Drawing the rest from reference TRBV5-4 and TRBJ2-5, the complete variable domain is ETGVTQSPTHLIKTRGQQVTLRCSSQSGHNTVSWYQQALGQGPQFIFQYYREEENGRGNFPPRFSGLQFPNYSSELNVNALELDDSALYLCASSVHPLKETQYFGPGTRLLVL.

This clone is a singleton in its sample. In DNA, the CDR3 is TGCAGCGTAGTCGGGCTCTCCATGAACACTGAAGCTTTCTTT. Residues: CSVVGLSMNTEAFF. The chain employs TRBV29-1 and TRBJ1-1; D is ambiguous. Per germline, CDR1 SQVTM and CDR2 ANQGSEA. V shed 6 bases and J shed 0 bases, with 14 bases lying between them. The CDR3 contains 14 residues.

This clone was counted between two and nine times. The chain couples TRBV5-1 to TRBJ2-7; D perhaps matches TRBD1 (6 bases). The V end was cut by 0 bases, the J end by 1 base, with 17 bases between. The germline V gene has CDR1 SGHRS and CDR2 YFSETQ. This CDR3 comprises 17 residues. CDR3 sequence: CASSLAIRKGVSYEQYF. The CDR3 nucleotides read TGCGCCAGCAGCTTGGCCATCCGGAAGGGGGTATCCTACGAGCAGTACTTC.

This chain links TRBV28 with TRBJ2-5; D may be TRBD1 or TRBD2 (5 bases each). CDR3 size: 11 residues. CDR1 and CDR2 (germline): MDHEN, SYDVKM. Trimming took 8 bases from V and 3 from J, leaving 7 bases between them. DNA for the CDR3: TGTGCCAGCTGGGGGAAAGAGACCCAGTACTTC. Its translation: CASWGKETQYF.

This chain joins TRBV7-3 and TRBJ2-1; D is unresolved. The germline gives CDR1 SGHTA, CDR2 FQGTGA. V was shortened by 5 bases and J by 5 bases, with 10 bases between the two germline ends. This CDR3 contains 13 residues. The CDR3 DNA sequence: TGTGCCAGCAGCATAAGCCGGGACAATGAGCAGTTCTTC. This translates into CASSISRDNEQFF.

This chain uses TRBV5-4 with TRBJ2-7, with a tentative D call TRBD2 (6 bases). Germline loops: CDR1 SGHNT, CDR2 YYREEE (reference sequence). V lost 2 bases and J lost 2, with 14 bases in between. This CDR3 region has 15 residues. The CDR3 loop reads CASSFHGGLPYEQYF. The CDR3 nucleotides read TGTGCCAGCAGCTTTCACGGGGGACTGCCCTACGAGCAGTACTTC. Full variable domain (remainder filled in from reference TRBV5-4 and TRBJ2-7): ETGVTQSPTHLIKTRGQQVTLRCSSQSGHNTVSWYQQALGQGPQFIFQYYREEENGRGNFPPRFSGLQFPNYSSELNVNALELDDSALYLCASSFHGGLPYEQYFGPGTRLTVT.

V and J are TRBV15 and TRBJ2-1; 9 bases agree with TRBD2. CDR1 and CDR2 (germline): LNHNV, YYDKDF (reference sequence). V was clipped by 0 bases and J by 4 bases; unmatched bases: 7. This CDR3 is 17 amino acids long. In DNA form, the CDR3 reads TGTGCCACCAGCAGAGATGAGCTAGCGGGGTTATACAATGAGCAGTTCTTC. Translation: CATSRDELAGLYNEQFF.

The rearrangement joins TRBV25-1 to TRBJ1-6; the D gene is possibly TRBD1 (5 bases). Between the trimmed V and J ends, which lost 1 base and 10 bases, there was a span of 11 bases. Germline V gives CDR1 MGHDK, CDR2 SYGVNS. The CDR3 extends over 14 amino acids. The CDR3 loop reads CASSESAGWSPLHF. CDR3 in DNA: TGTGCCAGCAGTGAATCGGCAGGGTGGTCACCCCTCCACTTT.

The DNA for the CDR3 is TGTGCCAGCAGTTTAAATGGCCGACAGGGGAGGACTGAAGCTTTCTTT. Translation gives CASSLNGRQGRTEAFF. This chain uses TRBV28 with TRBJ1-1, with 8 nucleotides matching TRBD1. This CDR3 is 16 amino acids long. Germline values: CDR1 MDHEN, CDR2 SYDVKM. The ends lost 2 bases at V and 5 bases at J; junction bases unmatched: 10.

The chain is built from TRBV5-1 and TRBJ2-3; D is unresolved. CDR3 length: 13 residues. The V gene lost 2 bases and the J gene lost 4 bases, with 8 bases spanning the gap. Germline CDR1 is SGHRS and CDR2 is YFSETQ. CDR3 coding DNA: TGCGCCAGCAGCTTCTTAGATCCAGATACGCAGTATTTT. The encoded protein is CASSFLDPDTQYF.

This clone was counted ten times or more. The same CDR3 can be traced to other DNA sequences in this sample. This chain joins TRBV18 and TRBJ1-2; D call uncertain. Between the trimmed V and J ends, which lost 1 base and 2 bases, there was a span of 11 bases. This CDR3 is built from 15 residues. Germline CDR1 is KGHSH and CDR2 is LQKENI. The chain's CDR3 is CASSPRSDPNYGYTF. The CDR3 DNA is TGTGCCAGCTCACCACGGTCAGACCCAAACTATGGCTACACCTTC.

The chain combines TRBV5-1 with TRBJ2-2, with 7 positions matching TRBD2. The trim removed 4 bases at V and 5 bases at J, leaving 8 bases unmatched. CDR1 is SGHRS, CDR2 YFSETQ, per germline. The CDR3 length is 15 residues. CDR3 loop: CASSHGLVETGELFF. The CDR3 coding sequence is TGCGCCAGCAGCCACGGACTAGTGGAGACCGGGGAGCTGTTTTTT.

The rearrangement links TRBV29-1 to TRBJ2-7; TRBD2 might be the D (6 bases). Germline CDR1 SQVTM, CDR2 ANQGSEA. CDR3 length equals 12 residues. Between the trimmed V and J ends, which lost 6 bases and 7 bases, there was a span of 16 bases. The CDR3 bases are TGCAGCGTCCTGGGGCGGGAAAGGGAGCAGTACTTC. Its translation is CSVLGREREQYF.

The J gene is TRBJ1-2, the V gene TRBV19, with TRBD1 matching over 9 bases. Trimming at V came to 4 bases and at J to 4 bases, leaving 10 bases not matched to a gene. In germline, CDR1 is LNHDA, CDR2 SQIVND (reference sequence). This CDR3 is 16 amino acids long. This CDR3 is CASSTTWTGASYGYTF. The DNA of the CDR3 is TGTGCCAGTAGTACTACTTGGACAGGGGCCTCCTATGGCTACACCTTC.

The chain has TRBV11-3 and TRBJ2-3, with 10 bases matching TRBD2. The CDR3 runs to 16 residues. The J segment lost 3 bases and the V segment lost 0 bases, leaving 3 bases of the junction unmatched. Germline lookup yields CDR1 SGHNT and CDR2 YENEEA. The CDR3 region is CASSLESSGGTDTQYF. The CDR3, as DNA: TGTGCCAGCAGCTTAGAGTCTAGCGGGGGAACAGATACGCAGTATTTT.

The CDR3 sequence is CASSFREPDSYEQYF. As DNA, the CDR3 is TGTGCCAGCAGTTTCAGAGAGCCGGATTCCTACGAGCAGTACTTC. The chain is built from TRBV27 and TRBJ2-7; D is uncertain. Looked up from germline, CDR1 is MNHEY and CDR2 is SMNVEV (reference sequence). The germline V and J ends were trimmed by 3 bases and 1 base, with 13 bases remaining between them. The CDR3 is made up of 15 amino acids.

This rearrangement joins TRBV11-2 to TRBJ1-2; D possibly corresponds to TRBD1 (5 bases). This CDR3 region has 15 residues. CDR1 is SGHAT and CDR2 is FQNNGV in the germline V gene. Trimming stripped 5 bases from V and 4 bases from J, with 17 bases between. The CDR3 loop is CASSPRSPRVYGYTF. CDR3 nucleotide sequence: TGTGCCAGCAGCCCACGTTCCCCCAGGGTCTATGGCTACACCTTC.